This T cell receptor (beta chain) comes out of a study of cytomegalovirus exposure and HLA in healthy donors. At the level of the study: There were under 140 million unique TCR beta sequences, drawn from some 180 million T cells, in an earlier analysis.

Researchers ran the PCR with 60 Vbeta and 13 Jbeta primers. Some clones are missing from TCRdb's copy, which holds only in-frame ones; the method was immunoSEQ multiplex PCR. The sample includes over 90,000 clones, 75% to 80% of them seen just once. Germline V CDR1 and CDR2: MDHEN, SYDVKM. The CDR3 extends over 11 amino acids. The germline V and J ends were trimmed by 3 bases and 8 bases, with 5 bases remaining between them. Healthy people donating bone marrow made up the donors. Sequencing used PBMCs. The sequence came from a male donor in good health and CMV-seropositive. The chain links TRBV28 to TRBJ2-4; D not resolved. CDR3 bases: TGTGCCAGCAGTTTTGAGGACATTCAGTACTTC. Encoded protein: CASSFEDIQYF.